This TCR beta chain was recovered during a study of cytomegalovirus exposure and HLA in healthy donors (dated 2017 in TCRdb). Looking at the study overall: In an earlier analysis of 587 of the donors, less than 350 Gb of sequence data and 90 million to 120 million unique TCR beta sequences from about 190 million T cells were reported. About 280 gigabases of sequencing data and 70 million to 95 million unique TCR sequences made up an early release that covered under 750 HLA-typed donors. Among the approximately 430 genotyped donors, under 90% belonged to the genetic ancestry cluster associated with self-reported Caucasian donors. The study aimed to test whether signatures of past pathogen exposure could be identified by cataloging public T cell receptors. The T cell repertoires of several hundred subjects were profiled by immunosequencing and related to cytomegalovirus serostatus. Along with the roughly 670-subject first cohort, a separate validation cohort of over a hundred different subjects was used. To predict cytomegalovirus infection status, the study brought together high-throughput TCR immunosequencing, statistical association of individual TCRs with disease status, and machine learning. A later analysis re-analyzed previously published TCR beta repertoires from hundreds of donors and added high-resolution HLA genotyping to study TCR occurrence patterns. The later analysis used no new phenotypic data to find candidate immune exposures, relying instead on TCR beta sequences and their occurrence across donors. In an earlier analysis of roughly 540 of the donors, high-throughput TCR beta sequencing was used to judge whether each TCR beta V gene segment behaved as functional or pseudogenic. Alongside the repertoire data, information on donor age, sex, ethnicity and CMV serostatus was compiled. In a later genetic analysis, genome-wide SNP genotypes for about 55% of the roughly 670 donors were used, and that subset was treated as a discovery cohort. Every discovery cohort repertoire had been produced on one sequencing platform. HLA typing covered class I and class II loci at four-digit resolution. The number of donors typed differed by locus, with about 629-640 for A, B, C, DRB1 and DQB1, roughly 520 for DQA1, about 610 for DPA1, and some 470 for DPB1. Four to six DR-DQ haplotypes were handled as single units for association and clustering, since linkage in the cohort was strong. Across approximately 400 genotyped donors of the cohort, an average of roughly 230,000 unique TCR beta nucleotide sequences per donor were sequenced, and roughly 17% of those sequences were non-productive.

The germline V gene supplies CDR1 MDHEN and CDR2 SYDVKM. The CDR3 covers 17 residues, taking in both the cysteine and the phenylalanine. The DNA shown is the 51-base CDR3, in frame from base 1. V is clipped by 4 bases and J by 2 bases, and the sequence between their germline boundaries is 21 bases long. The protocol used for the library was the immunoSEQ multiplex PCR assay. The multiplex PCR relied on a mix of 60 forward primers for TCR Vbeta segments and 13 reverse primers for TCR Jbeta segments. The CDR3 region of rearranged TCR beta genes was amplified from genomic DNA with a multiplex PCR assay. The Illumina HiSeq System was used to sequence the amplified TCR beta libraries as 87-base-pair reads. The original methods were these. A later analysis tallied tens of millions of unique TCR beta chains across the 600 to 700 repertoires, and 10 million to 11 million of those chains were shared by two or more donors. Raw reads were error-corrected and collapsed into unique sequences by a nearest-neighbor algorithm in which closely related sequences were merged to remove PCR and sequencing errors. V, D and J gene segments were assigned by aligning CDR3 sequences to IMGT reference sequences. For a sequence to be retained, a match of at least six nucleotides to both a V gene segment and a J gene segment was required. Rearrangements were called productive when the CDR3 lacked stop codons and stayed in frame with V and J; all others were non-productive. CDR3 was defined according to IMGT convention as the region running from the second conserved V-encoded cysteine to the conserved J-encoded phenylalanine. The earlier analysis of 550 to 650 of the donors excluded any sequence lacking an unambiguous match to a single V gene segment. An earlier analysis of 450 to 650 of the donors called V segments functional above 56.7% productive rearrangements and segregating when the between-donor standard deviation exceeded 5%. A statistical classification framework was built for diagnosing cytomegalovirus status from the catalog of TCR beta chain sequences. In a later analysis, TCR nucleotide sequences were compared against IMGT/GENE-DB human TR gene sequences so that V and J genes could be assigned. A later analysis assigned CDR3 sequences and most-parsimonious VDJ recombination scenarios with the TCRdist pipeline. In a later analysis, each TCR beta chain was defined by its CDR3 amino acid sequence together with its V-gene family, and reads without a unique V-gene family were excluded. A later analysis removed roughly 590 highly shared, low-generation-probability nucleotide sequences to deal with suspected cross-contamination and a sequencing artifact. A later analysis calculated a clonal expansion index for each public chain from normalized within-repertoire ranks of inferred template counts. In a later analysis, generation probabilities were computed using a VDJ recombination model fitted to out-of-frame rearrangements, and the results were checked against IGoR. A later analysis scored TCR-TCR, TCR-HLA and TCR-CMV co-occurrence with hypergeometric tests, applying a repertoire-size bias correction to TCR pairs. A later analysis estimated false discovery rates by permuting HLA or CMV assignments 20 times. In a later analysis, co-occurring TCRs were grouped using DBSCAN, and TCRdist sequence similarity was added for clustering within HLA-allele-positive subsets. For co-occurrence clustering, repertoires with fewer than 30,000 or more than 120,000 public chains were excluded, along with about five repertoires with anomalous nucleotide sharing. Not all clones reach the TCRdb copy of this immuneACCESS table, which keeps in-frame sequences only. Checked studies attribute under half of the gap to unresolved V genes and leave the rest unexplained. D and trimming come from the DNA, and the V and J calls and clone size come from that table. For this sample the table gives under 40,000 clones, of which 90% to 95% were detected only once. The ten largest make up 2% to 3% of the sample.

Results and caveats for the whole study, not just this receptor: This cohort had only TCR beta chains sequenced, and the lack of alpha or paired-chain data limited which features could be detected. A further reported finding was that TCR beta sequences accurately predicted the HLA-A and HLA-B alleles for most subjects in the first cohort. In a later analysis, more than 15,000 TCR beta sequences were associated with specific HLA alleles at a false discovery rate of 0.05. A later analysis found that HLA-associated TCR beta chains were more clonally expanded and had lower generation probabilities than equally common non-associated chains. Most TCR sequences were observed very rarely across donors, whereas some public TCRs were present in many individuals. The authors suggested that the approach could potentially be extended to other disease states and immunological phenotypes. Most CMV-associated TCR beta chains appeared to be HLA-restricted in a later analysis, and the HLA associations seemed to be driven largely by CMV exposure. Immune exposure information for the cohort was limited to CMV serostatus. Correlated functional status among segregating V segments might be attributable to linkage disequilibrium, but an unknown experimental factor could not be ruled out. Because counts were too low, some 17 rarely observed V segments, including chromosome 9 orphons, were excluded from the earlier analysis of several hundred of the donors. A later analysis found that TCR association rates varied across HLA loci, with DRB1 alleles showing the most associated TCRs and HLA-C alleles the fewest. A few of the identified cytomegalovirus-associated TCR beta chains were confirmed in vitro to be specific for cytomegalovirus antigens. Sequencing depth was assumed to be roughly uniform across donors in the presence/absence analyses, though that assumption may not hold. A total of 150 to 200 TCR beta chains were listed by the study as associated with cytomegalovirus. Because the 87-base-pair reads could not distinguish some IMGT-functional V segments, including TRBV6-2 and TRBV6-3, those segments were excluded. In a later analysis, several top co-occurrence clusters were reported to appear linked to parvovirus B19, influenza, CMV and Epstein-Barr virus. The classifier was reported to diagnose cytomegalovirus status with high specificity and sensitivity in both the original and validation cohorts. Assigning TCR associations to individual alleles was difficult when HLA alleles, especially DR and DQ, strongly co-occurred. In a later genetic analysis, fewer N-insertions in productive TCRs were reported among donors in an Asian-associated ancestry cluster than the approximately 670-donor mean. Because HLA typing was missing for some donors at each locus, association tests included only the typed subset. An earlier analysis of 587 of the donors showed that most TCR beta V segments appeared in productive rearrangements either about 87% or about 30% of the time, which broadly matched IMGT annotations. A later genetic analysis associated a missense DCLRE1C variant with V-gene and J-gene trimming of TCR beta chains, and an independent cohort replicated the association. A cluster of highly shared sequence variants was judged likely to be a technical artifact of the sequencing pipeline.

Concerning this clone itself: Its specific antigen is unknown. No quality values exist for individual bases; no much larger clone is one base distant.

In total, approximately 610 healthy bone marrow donors made up the cohort. All cohort members were sampled while nominally healthy, although unrecorded immune exposures were likely present. The donor tested CMV seronegative, placing the donor among the 352 seronegative members of the cohort. A peripheral blood sample was provided by each donor, and peripheral blood mononuclear cells were used for TCR beta sequencing. The Qiagen DNeasy Blood Extraction Kit was used to extract genomic DNA from the blood cell samples. The rearrangement combines TRBV28 with TRBJ2-7; a weak D assignment points to TRBD1 (5 bases agree). The sample taken for sequencing was PBMCs. The TCR sequence derives from a woman under 30 in good health and CMV-seronegative. The CDR3 reads CASSSGFLGTGAYEQYF. The nucleotide sequence reads TGTGCCAGCAGTTCGGGCTTTCTAGGAACAGGAGCCTACGAGCAGTACTTC.